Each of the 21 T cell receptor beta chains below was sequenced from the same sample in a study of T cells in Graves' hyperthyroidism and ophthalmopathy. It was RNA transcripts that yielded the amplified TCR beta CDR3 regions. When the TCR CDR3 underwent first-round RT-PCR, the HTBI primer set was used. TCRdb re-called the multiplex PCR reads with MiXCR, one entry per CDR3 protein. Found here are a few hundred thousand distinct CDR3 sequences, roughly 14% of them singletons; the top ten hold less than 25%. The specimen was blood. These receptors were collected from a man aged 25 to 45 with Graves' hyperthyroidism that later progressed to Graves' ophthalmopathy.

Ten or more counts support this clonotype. As DNA, the CDR3 is TGTGCCTGGAGTGGGGGGACAGGGATTCAGCCCCAGCATTTT. Protein product: CAWSGGTGIQPQHF. The V and J genes are TRBV30 and TRBJ1-5; 9 bases align to TRBD1. The CDR3 is made up of 14 amino acids. Unmatched junction bases numbered 4, after V lost 1 base and J lost 6 bases. Germline lookup yields CDR1 GTSNPN and CDR2 SVGIG (reference sequence).

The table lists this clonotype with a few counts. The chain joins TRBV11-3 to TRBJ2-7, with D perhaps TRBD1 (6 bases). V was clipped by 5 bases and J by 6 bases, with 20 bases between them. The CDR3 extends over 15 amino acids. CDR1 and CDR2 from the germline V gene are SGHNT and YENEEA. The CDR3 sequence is CASSPMDSRLSEQYF. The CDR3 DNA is TGTGCCAGCAGCCCAATGGACAGTCGTCTTTCCGAGCAGTACTTC.

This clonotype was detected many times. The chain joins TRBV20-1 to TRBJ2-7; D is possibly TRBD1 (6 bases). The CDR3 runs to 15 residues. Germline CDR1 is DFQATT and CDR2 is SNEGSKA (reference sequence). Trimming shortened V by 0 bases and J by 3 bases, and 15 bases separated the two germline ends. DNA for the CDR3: TGCAGTGCTAGAGATCAACAGGGTATTCTCTACGAGCAGTACTTC. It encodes CSARDQQGILYEQYF.

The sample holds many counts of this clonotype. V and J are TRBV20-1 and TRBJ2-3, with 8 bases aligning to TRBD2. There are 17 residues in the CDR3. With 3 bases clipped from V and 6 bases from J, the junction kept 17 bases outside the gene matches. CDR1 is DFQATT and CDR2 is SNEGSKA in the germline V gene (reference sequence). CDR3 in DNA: TGCAGTGCTAGGATGGCGGGGGGTCTTTTCCAGAGGGATACGCAGTATTTT. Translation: CSARMAGGLFQRDTQYF.

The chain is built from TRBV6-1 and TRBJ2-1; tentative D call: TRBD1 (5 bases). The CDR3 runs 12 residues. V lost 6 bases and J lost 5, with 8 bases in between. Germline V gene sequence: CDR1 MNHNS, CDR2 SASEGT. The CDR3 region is CASSKGDNEQFF. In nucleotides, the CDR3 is TGTGCCAGCAGCAAAGGGGACAATGAGCAGTTCTTC.

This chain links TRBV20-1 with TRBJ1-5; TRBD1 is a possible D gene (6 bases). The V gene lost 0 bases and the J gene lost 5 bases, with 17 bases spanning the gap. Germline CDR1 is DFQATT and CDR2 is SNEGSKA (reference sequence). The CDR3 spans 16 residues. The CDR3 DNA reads TGCAGTGCTAGAGATACCGCCCTGGGGGCGGATCAGCCCCAGCATTTT. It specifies CSARDTALGADQPQHF.

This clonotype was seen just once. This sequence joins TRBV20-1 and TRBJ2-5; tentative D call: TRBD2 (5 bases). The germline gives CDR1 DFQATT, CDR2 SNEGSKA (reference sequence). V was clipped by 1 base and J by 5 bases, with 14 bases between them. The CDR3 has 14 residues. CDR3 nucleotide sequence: TGCAGTGCTAGAGGCCCCGGGGAGTGGGAGACCCAGTACTTC. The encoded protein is CSARGPGEWETQYF.

This CDR3 is CASSILAGARLDGADTQYF. CDR3 nucleotide sequence: TGTGCCAGCAGTATACTAGCGGGGGCCCGTCTCGACGGAGCAGATACGCAGTATTTT. The chain couples TRBV6-1 to TRBJ2-3, with 11 nucleotides matching TRBD2. Per the germline V gene, CDR1 is MNHNS and CDR2 is SASEGT. With 5 bases clipped from V and 4 bases from J, the junction kept 17 bases outside the gene matches. CDR3 length: 19 residues.

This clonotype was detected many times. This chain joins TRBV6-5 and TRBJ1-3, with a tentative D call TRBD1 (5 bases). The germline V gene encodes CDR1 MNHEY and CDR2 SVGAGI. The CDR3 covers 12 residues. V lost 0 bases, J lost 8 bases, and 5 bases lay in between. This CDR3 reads CASSYSGDTIYF. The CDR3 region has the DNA TGTGCCAGCAGTTACTCGGGGGACACCATATATTTT.

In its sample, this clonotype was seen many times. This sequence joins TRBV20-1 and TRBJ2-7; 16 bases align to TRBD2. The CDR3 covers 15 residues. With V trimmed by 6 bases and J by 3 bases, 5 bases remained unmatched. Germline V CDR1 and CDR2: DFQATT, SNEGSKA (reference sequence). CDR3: CSARGLAGGLYEQYF. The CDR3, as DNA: TGCAGTGCCAGGGGACTAGCGGGGGGGCTCTACGAGCAGTACTTC.

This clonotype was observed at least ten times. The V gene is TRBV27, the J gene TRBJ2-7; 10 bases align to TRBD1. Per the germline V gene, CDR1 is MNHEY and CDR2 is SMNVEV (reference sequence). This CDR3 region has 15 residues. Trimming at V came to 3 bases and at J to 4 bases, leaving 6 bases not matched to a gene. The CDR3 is CASSFGQGGIYEQYF. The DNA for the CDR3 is TGTGCCAGCAGTTTTGGACAGGGGGGGATATACGAGCAGTACTTC.

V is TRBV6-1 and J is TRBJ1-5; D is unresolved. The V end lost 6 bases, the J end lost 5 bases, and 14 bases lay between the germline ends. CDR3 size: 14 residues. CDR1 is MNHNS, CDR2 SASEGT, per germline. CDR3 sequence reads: CASSYTEGYQPQHF. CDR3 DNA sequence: TGTGCCAGCAGCTACACAGAAGGGTATCAGCCCCAGCATTTT.

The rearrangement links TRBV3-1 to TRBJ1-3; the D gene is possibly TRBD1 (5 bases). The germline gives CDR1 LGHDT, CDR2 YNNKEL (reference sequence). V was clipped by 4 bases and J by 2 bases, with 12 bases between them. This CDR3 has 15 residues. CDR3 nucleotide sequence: TGTGCCAGCAGCCGCGCAGGGTTGGCTGGAAACACCATATATTTT. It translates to CASSRAGLAGNTIYF.

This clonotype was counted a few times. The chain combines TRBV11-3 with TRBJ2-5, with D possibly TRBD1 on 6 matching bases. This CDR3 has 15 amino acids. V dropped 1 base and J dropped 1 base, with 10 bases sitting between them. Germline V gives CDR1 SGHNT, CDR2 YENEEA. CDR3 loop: CASSLVNRVQETQYF. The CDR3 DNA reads TGTGCCAGCAGCTTAGTTAACAGGGTCCAAGAGACCCAGTACTTC.

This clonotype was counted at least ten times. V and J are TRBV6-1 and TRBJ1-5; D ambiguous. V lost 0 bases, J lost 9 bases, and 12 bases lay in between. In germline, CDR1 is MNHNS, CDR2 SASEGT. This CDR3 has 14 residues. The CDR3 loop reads CASSEAGGLRPQHF. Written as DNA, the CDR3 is TGTGCCAGCAGTGAAGCGGGCGGGCTCCGGCCCCAGCATTTT.

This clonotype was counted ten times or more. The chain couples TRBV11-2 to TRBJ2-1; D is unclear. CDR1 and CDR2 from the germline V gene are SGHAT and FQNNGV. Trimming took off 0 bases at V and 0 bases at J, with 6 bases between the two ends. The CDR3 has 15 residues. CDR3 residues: CASSLDRSSYNEQFF. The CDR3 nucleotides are TGTGCCAGCAGCTTAGACAGGAGCTCCTACAATGAGCAGTTCTTC. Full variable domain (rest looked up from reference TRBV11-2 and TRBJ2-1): EAGVAQSPRYKIIEKRQSVAFWCNPISGHATLYWYQQILGQGPKLLIQFQNNGVVDDSQLPKDRFSAERLKGVDSTLKIQPAKLEDSAVYLCASSLDRSSYNEQFFGPGTRLTVL.

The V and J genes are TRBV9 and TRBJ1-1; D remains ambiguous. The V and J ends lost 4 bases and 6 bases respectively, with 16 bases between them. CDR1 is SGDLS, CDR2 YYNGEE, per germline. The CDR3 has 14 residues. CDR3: CASSPFSSLSEAFF. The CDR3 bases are TGTGCCAGCAGCCCATTCAGTAGCCTTTCTGAAGCTTTCTTT.

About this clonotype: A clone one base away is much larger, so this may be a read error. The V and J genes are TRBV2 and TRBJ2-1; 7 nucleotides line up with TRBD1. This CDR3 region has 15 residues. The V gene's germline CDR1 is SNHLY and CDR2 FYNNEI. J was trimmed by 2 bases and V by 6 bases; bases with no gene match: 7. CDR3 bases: TGTGCCAGCAGGGAAAGGGGGCAGGCCTACAATGAGCAGTTCTTC. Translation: CASRERGQAYNEQFF.

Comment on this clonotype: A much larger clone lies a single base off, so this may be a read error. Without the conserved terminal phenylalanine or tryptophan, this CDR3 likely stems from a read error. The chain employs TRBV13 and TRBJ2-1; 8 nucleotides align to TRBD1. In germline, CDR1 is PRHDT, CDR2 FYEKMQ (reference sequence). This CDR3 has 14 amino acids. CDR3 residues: CARSIQGDGDEQFS. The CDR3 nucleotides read TGTGCCCGCAGCATACAGGGGGATGGGGATGAGCAGTTCTCC.

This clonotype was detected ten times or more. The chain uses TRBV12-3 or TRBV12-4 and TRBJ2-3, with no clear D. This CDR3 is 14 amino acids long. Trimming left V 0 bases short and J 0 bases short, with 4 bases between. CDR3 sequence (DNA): TGTGCCAGCAGTTTAGCGGGGAGCACAGATACGCAGTATTTT. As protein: CASSLAGSTDTQYF.

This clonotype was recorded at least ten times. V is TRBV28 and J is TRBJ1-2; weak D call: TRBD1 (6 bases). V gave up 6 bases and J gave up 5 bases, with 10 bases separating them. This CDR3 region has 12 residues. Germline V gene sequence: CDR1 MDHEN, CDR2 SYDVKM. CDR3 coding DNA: TGTGCCAGCAGCCTTACAGGGTATGGCTACACCTTC. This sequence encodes CASSLTGYGYTF.